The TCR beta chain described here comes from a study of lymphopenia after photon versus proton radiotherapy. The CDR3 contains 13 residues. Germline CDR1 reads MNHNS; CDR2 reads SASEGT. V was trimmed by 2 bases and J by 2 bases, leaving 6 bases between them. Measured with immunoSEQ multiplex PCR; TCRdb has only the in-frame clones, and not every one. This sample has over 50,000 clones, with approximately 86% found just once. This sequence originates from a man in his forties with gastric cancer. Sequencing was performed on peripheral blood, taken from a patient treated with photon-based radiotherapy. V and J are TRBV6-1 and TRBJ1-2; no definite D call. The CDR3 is CASSEYRNYGYTF. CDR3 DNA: TGTGCCAGCAGTGAATACAGAAACTATGGCTACACCTTC.